This T cell receptor (beta chain) appears in the sequencing data of a study of shared clonotypes between healthy human individuals. Study-wide results and caveats: Genetic and exposure-history diversity was limited by the small donor number. An effect of sequencing depth on clonotype sharing among donors was expected. Non-shared clonotypes had lower generation probabilities than clonotypes shared by all four sorted-subset donors.

This clone turned up a few times. Its target is unknown. This sample also contains other DNA sequences that code for the same CDR3. Trimming removed 8 bases at V and 3 bases at J, with 17 bases between. CDR3 size: 14 residues. CDR1 and CDR2 (germline): MNHEY, SVGAGI. Each subset's genomic DNA was shared equally among a number of immunoSEQ plates. The repertoire was sequenced with immunoSEQ multiplex PCR; TCRdb's copy has only in-frame clones and lacks some. This table holds some 980,000 clones, around three quarters found once. Sequencing used memory CD4+ T cells sorted from blood. The sample's subset: CD45RA-negative fraction. This chain uses TRBV6-5 with TRBJ2-7; D may be TRBD1 (7 bases). The TCR sequence derives from a man aged 18 to 30 in good health. The CDR3 DNA reads TGTGCCAGCCGGAGGGGACAGCTGAGCTACGAGCAGTACTTC. Its translation: CASRRGQLSYEQYF.